The rows below give T cell receptor beta chains drawn from one sample of a study of Graves' ophthalmopathy and Graves' hyperthyroidism. MiXCR was run by TCRdb on the multiplex PCR reads, yielding one entry per CDR3 protein. The sample holds roughly 500,000 distinct CDR3 sequences; approximately 15% are singletons and the top ten take around 9.8%. The sequencing input was blood. All receptors come from a woman between 25 and 40 years old with Graves' ophthalmopathy. The CDR3 runs from the conserved cysteine through the conserved F or W. A D gene is named only where the DNA matches it firmly. Rows give clone size only sometimes, using once, few, many, or a class for an expanded clone.

v_call	j_call	clone_size	d_call	cdr3_nt	cdr3_aa
TRBV12-3/TRBV12-4	TRBJ2-7	NA	NA	TGTGCCAGCAGTTTTTCAAAGGGCGAGCAGTACTTC	CASSFSKGEQYF
TRBV28	TRBJ2-2	few	TRBD2	TGTGCCAGCAGAGCAGCGGGAGCTTCCACCGGGGAGCTGTTTTTT	CASRAAGASTGELFF
TRBV12-3/TRBV12-4	TRBJ2-5	many	TRBD1	TGTGCCAGCGTCTCCACAGGGGCAGAGACCCAGTACTTC	CASVSTGAETQYF
TRBV12-3/TRBV12-4	TRBJ2-5	many	NA	TGTGCCAGCAGATCGACAGGGAGGTCAGAGACCCAGTACTTC	CASRSTGRSETQYF
TRBV20-1	TRBJ1-6	many	TRBD1	TGCAGTGCTCGCCCTATCAGGGGGGAAAATTCACCCCTCCACTTT	CSARPIRGENSPLHF
TRBV6-4	TRBJ2-7	NA	TRBD2	TGTGCCAGCAGGGTGGTAGCGGGAGTTAGCTCCTACGAGCAGTACTTC	CASRVVAGVSSYEQYF
TRBV6-1	TRBJ1-6	many	NA	TGTGCCAGCAGTGAAGCGGGGGGGGATAGGACACCCCTCCACTTT	CASSEAGGDRTPLHF
TRBV7-2	TRBJ1-2	NA	NA	TGTGCCAGCAGCAAAGCTAGGGGGTCTGAATATGGCTACACCTTC	CASSKARGSEYGYTF
TRBV6-1	TRBJ2-5	many	TRBD1	TGTGCCAGCAGTGAAGCAACAGGGGGTATGGAGACCCAGTACTTC	CASSEATGGMETQYF
TRBV6-5	TRBJ2-5	many	NA	TGTGCCAGCAGTTATTCCGGAGAGACCCAGTACTTC	CASSYSGETQYF
TRBV4-1	TRBJ1-3	many	NA	TGCGCCAGCAGCCAAGATCCGTCCGGCTCTGGAAACACCATATATTTT	CASSQDPSGSGNTIYF
TRBV13	TRBJ1-2	many	NA	TGTGCCAGCAGCTTAGCCGGGGTCTATGGCTACACCTTC	CASSLAGVYGYTF
TRBV12-3/TRBV12-4	TRBJ1-1	once	NA	TGTGCCAGCAGTTCGCCCGACGGTAACACTGAAGCTTTCTTT	CASSSPDGNTEAFF
TRBV4-1	TRBJ2-4	NA	NA	TGCGCCGGCAGCCCTACCGCAAACCTAGCCAAAAACATTCAGTACTTC	CAGSPTANLAKNIQYF
TRBV19	TRBJ1-1	many	NA	TGTGCCAGTAGCCAACAGAGGAACACTGAAGCTTTCTTT	CASSQQRNTEAFF
TRBV12-3/TRBV12-4	TRBJ2-2	NA	NA	TGTGCCAGCAGTTCCAGACCGGCCTCGAACACCGGGGAGCTGTTTTTT	CASSSRPASNTGELFF
TRBV27	TRBJ1-1	few	NA	TGTGCCAGCAGTTTTCCAGGGCGAGTCACTGAAGCTTTCTTT	CASSFPGRVTEAFF
TRBV15	TRBJ2-1	many	NA	TGTGCCACCAGCAGAGAGGGAGGCGGGATTGGCGATGAGCAGTTCTTC	CATSREGGGIGDEQFF
TRBV19	TRBJ2-6	many	TRBD1	TGTGCCAGTAGTATAGACCGGGACAGGTCCTCTGGGGCCAACGTCCTGACTTTC	CASSIDRDRSSGANVLTF
TRBV5-1	TRBJ2-7	NA	TRBD2	TGCGCCAGCGAGCGTGGGGGACTAGCGGGAGGCGAGCAGTACTTC	CASERGGLAGGEQYF
TRBV28	TRBJ2-7	many	TRBD1	TGTGCCAGCAGTTTAATGGGGACAGAGTTCTACGAGCAGTACTTC	CASSLMGTEFYEQYF
TRBV12-3/TRBV12-4	TRBJ2-5	many	NA	TGTGCCAGCAGTTTGGGACACCTCCAAGAGACCCAGTACTTC	CASSLGHLQETQYF
TRBV4-2	TRBJ2-7	NA	TRBD2	TGTGCCAGCAGCCGCCCCGCGGGGGGGCCCTACGAGCAGTACTTC	CASSRPAGGPYEQYF
TRBV11-2	TRBJ2-7	NA	TRBD1	TGTGCCAGCAGCTTAGTGGCTGGGACAGGGGGTCCCTACGAGCAGTACTTC	CASSLVAGTGGPYEQYF
TRBV11-1	TRBJ2-7	few	TRBD2	TGTGCCAGCAGCTTAGAACAGCGGGAGGCAGATTACGAGCAGTACTTC	CASSLEQREADYEQYF
TRBV28	TRBJ2-7	many	NA	TGTGCCAGCAGTCCCGAGGGGGGAGGTTCCTACGAGCAGTACTTC	CASSPEGGGSYEQYF
TRBV5-1	TRBJ2-7	NA	NA	TGCGCCAGCAGCTCCGTCGCCCAGACCGGGGAGCAGTACTTC	CASSSVAQTGEQYF
TRBV30	TRBJ1-2	few	TRBD1	TGTGCCTGGAGTACAGGGGGCTTGAATGGCTACACCTTC	CAWSTGGLNGYTF
TRBV6-2/TRBV6-3	TRBJ2-7	many	NA	TGTGCCAGCAGTCTCTACATCGGCTCCTACGAGCAGTACTTC	CASSLYIGSYEQYF